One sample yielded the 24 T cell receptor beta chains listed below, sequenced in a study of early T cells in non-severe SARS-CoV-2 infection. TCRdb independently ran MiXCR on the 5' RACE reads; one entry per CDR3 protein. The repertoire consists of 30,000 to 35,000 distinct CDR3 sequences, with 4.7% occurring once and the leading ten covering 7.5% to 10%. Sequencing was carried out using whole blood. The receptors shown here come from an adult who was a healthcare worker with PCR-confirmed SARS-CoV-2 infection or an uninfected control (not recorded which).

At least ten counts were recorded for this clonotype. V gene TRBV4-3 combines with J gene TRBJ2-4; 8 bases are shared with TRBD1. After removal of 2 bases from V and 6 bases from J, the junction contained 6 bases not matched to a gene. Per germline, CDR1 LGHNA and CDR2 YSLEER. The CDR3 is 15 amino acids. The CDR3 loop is CASSQISGGLNIQYF. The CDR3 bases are TGCGCCAGCAGCCAAATCTCAGGGGGCCTAAACATTCAGTACTTC.

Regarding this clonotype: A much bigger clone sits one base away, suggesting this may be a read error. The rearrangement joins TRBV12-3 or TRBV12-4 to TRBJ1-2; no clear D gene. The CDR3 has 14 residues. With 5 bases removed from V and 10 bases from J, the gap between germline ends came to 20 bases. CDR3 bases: TGTGCCAGCAGTCCCACGGACCCCCTGGATGACTACACCTTC. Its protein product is CASSPTDPLDDYTF.

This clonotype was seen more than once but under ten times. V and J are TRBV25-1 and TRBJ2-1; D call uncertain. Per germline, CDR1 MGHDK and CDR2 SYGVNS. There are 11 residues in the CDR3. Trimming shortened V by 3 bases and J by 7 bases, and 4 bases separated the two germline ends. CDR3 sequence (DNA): TGTGCCAGCAGTGAGGGGAATGAGCAGTTCTTC. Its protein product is CASSEGNEQFF.

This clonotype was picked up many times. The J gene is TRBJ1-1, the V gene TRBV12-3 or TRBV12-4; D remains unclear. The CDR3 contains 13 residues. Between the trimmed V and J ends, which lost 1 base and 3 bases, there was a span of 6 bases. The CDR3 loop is CASSLDGDTEAFF. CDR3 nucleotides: TGTGCCAGCAGTTTAGACGGGGACACTGAAGCTTTCTTT.

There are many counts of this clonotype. Here the CDR3 DNA reads TGTGCCAGCAGCTTAGCGGGACAGCCGCCTTACGAGCAGTACTTC. It codes for CASSLAGQPPYEQYF. This sequence joins TRBV11-3 and TRBJ2-7, with 7 bases lining up with TRBD1. The CDR3 spans 15 residues. CDR1 is SGHNT, CDR2 YENEEA, per germline. The junction had 7 bases not matched to a gene; V was cut back by 1 base and J by 4 bases.

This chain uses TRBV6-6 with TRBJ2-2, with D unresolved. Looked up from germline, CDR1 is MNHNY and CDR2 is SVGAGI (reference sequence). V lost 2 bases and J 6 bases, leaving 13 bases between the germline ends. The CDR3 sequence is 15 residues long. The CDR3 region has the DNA TGTGCCAGCAGTTACGGGTCGGGTCGTCCCGGGGAGCTGTTTTTT. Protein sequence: CASSYGSGRPGELFF.

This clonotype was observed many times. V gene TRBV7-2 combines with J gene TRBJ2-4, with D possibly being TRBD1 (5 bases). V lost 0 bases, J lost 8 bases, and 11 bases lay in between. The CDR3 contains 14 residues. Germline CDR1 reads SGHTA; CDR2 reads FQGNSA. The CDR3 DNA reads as TGTGCCAGCAGCTTAGCAGGGGCTCCAGACATTCAGTACTTC. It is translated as CASSLAGAPDIQYF.

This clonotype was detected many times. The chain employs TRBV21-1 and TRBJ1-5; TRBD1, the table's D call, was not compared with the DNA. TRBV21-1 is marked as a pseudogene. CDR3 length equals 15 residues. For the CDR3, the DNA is TGTGCCAGCAGCAAAGAACAGGGGAGCAATCAGCCCCAGCATTTT. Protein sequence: CASSKEQGSNQPQHF.

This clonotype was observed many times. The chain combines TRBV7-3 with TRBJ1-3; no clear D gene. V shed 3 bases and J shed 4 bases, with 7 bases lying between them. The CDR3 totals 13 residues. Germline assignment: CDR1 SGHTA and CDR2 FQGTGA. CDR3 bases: TGTGCCAGCAGCTTTCCCCCCGGAAACACCATATATTTT. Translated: CASSFPPGNTIYF.

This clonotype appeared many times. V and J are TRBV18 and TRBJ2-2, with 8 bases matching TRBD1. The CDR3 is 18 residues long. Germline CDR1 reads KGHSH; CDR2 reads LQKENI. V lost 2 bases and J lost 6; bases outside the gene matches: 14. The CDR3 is CASSPLTRQGASPGELFF. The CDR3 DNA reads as TGTGCCAGCTCACCATTGACCCGCCAGGGGGCAAGTCCCGGGGAGCTGTTTTTT.

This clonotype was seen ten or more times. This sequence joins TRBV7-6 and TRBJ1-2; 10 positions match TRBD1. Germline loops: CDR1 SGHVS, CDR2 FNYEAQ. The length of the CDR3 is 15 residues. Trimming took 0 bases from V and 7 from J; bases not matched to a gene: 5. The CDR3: CASSLAGQGTSGYTF. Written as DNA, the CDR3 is TGTGCCAGCAGCTTAGCGGGACAGGGGACCAGTGGCTACACCTTC.

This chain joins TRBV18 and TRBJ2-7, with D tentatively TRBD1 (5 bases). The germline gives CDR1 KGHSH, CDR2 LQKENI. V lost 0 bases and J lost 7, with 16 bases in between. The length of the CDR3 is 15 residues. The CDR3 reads CASSPPVGTPGEQYF. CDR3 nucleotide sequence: TGTGCCAGCTCACCACCAGTTGGAACCCCAGGGGAGCAGTACTTC.

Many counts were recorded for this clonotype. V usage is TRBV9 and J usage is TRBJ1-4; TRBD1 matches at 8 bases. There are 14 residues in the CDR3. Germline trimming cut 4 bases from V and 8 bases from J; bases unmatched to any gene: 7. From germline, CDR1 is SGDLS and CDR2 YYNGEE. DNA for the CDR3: TGTGCCAGCAGCCCGACAGGGGAGGGCGAAAAACTGTTTTTT. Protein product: CASSPTGEGEKLFF.

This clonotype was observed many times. CDR3: CASSPRQGFGNTIYF. The CDR3 DNA follows: TGTGCCAGCAGCCCTAGACAGGGCTTTGGAAACACCATATATTTT. V and J are TRBV12-3 or TRBV12-4 and TRBJ1-3; 7 bases align to TRBD1. The CDR3 covers 15 residues. The V and J ends lost 6 bases and 3 bases, in that order; junction bases with no gene match: 8.

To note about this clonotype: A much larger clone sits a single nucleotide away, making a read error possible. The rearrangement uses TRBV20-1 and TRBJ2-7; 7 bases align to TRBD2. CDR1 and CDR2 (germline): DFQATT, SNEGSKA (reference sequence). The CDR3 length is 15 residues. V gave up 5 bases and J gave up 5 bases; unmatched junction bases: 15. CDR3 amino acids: CSAGPQRGRENEQYF. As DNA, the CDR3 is TGCAGTGCTGGCCCCCAGCGGGGCCGGGAAAACGAGCAGTACTTC.

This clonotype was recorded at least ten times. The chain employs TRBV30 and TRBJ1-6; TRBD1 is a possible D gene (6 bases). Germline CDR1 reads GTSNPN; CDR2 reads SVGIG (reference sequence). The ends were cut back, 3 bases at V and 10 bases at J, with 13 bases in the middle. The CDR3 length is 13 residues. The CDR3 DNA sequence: TGTGCCTGGAGCAAAGGGGGGCCCTCACCCCTCCACTTT. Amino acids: CAWSKGGPSPLHF.

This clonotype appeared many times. CDR3 sequence (DNA): TGTGCCAGCAGCCCCGACATTTTCTACGAGCAGTACTTC. Translation gives CASSPDIFYEQYF. The chain joins TRBV11-2 to TRBJ2-7; unclear D gene. The ends were cut back, 5 bases at V and 3 bases at J, with 11 bases in the middle. The CDR3 consists of 13 residues. CDR1 SGHAT and CDR2 FQNNGV come from the germline V gene.

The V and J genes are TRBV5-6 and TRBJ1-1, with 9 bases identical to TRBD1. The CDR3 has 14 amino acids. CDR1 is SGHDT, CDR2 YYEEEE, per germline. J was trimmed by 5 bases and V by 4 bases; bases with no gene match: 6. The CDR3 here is CASSPLTGGTEAFF. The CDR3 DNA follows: TGTGCCAGCAGCCCGTTGACAGGGGGGACTGAAGCTTTCTTT.

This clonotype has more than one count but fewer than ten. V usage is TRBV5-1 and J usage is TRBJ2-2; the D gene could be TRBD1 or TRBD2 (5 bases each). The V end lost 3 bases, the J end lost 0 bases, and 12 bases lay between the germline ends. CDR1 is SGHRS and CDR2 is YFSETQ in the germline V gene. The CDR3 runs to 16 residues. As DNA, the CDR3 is TGCGCCAGCAGCTCGAGCAGGGAGACGAACACCGGGGAGCTGTTTTTT. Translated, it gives CASSSSRETNTGELFF.

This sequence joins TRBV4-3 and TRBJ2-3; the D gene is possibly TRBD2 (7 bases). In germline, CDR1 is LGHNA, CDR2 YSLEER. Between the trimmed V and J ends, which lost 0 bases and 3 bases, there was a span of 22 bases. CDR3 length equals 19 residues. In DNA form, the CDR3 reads TGCGCCAGCAGCCAAGATGAGCCCCGATTGGGGGGGCGGACAGATACGCAGTATTTT. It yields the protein CASSQDEPRLGGRTDTQYF.

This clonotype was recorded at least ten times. CDR3 residues: CASSAQGIKNIQYF. CDR3 coding DNA: TGTGCCAGCAGCGCACAGGGAATCAAAAACATTCAGTACTTC. The chain recombines TRBV28 with TRBJ2-4; D might be TRBD1 (6 bases). V lost 6 bases and J 3 bases, leaving 12 bases between the germline ends. Germline CDR1 reads MDHEN; CDR2 reads SYDVKM. This CDR3 contains 14 residues.

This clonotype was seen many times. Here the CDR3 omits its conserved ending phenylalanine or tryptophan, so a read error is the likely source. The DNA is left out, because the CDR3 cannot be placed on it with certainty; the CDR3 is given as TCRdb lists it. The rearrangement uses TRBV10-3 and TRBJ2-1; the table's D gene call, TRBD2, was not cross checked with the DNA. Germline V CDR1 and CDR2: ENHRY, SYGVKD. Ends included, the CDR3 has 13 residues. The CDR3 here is CAISDLPTSGQVI.

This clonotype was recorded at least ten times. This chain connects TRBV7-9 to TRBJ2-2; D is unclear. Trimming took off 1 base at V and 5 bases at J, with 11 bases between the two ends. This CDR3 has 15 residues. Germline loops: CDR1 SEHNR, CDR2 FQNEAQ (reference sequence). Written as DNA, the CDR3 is TGTGCCAGCAGCTTAGGCGGATTCCCGACCGGGGAGCTGTTTTTT. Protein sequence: CASSLGGFPTGELFF.

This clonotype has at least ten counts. CDR3 coding DNA: TGTGCTAGTGGTTTGGGAGGACGGACGCACCAAGAGACCCAGTACTTC. Its translation is CASGLGGRTHQETQYF. The chain recombines TRBV12-5 with TRBJ2-5; D gene unclear. V lost 1 base and J 0 bases, leaving 12 bases between the germline ends. Germline lookup yields CDR1 LGHNT and CDR2 FRNRAP. The CDR3 runs to 16 residues.